The clone carrying this T cell receptor beta chain is medium-sized. The target antigen is unknown. Time point of the sample: sample taken at primary tumor resection. The donors, around 72 patients with untreated early-stage non-small cell lung cancer, provided the samples. Without sorting, whole RNA was sequenced from tumor, nontumor lung or frozen PBMC. TCRdb analysed the 5' RACE reads with MiXCR anew, one entry per CDR3 protein. This sample has approximately 25,000 distinct CDR3 sequences, with 8% to 10% found just once. This sample is part of a study of spatial heterogeneity in lung cancer. Study at large: Consistent detection of more beta-chain than alpha-chain sequences was observed.

Study results and caveats: Counts that tracked tumor mutation counts were those of expanded intratumoral alpha and beta TCRs. The estimate shows that only approximately 6.6% of tumor T cells were covered for alpha and around 13% for beta chains.

This sample comprised lung tumor tissue, obtained at surgery. This TCR was recovered from a male donor with early-stage non-small cell lung cancer.

This CDR3 reads CASSSPGRDWDEQFF. CDR3 bases: TGTGCCAGCAGCTCACCGGGACGGGACTGGGATGAGCAGTTCTTC. The V and J genes are TRBV7-3 and TRBJ2-1; TRBD2 is a possible D gene (6 bases). CDR3 length: 15 residues. V dropped 4 bases and J dropped 8 bases, with 18 bases sitting between them. CDR1 is SGHTA and CDR2 is FQGTGA in the germline V gene.